The T cell receptor beta chain under discussion was sequenced for a study of CD8 T cells in Susac syndrome. Study in general: The sequenced Susac syndrome patients comprised 5 or 6 with active disease and eight in remission. The Susac syndrome patients were therapy-naive, on corticosteroids, or on intravenous immunoglobulin alone at blood draw. The study, taken as a whole, reports: The authors found no clonal expansion in Susac syndrome CD4+ T cell repertoires.

The study sequenced TCR beta in blood CD8+ and CD4+ T cells. RNA totalling about 0.45 to 1 ug underwent reverse transcription with random hexamers. TCRdb processed the immunoSEQ multiplex PCR reads anew with MiXCR; each CDR3 protein has one entry. The data hold fewer than 200,000 distinct CDR3 sequences, with more than 85% observed a single time. On this clonotype: The antigen remains unidentified.

The sequenced material came from CD4+ T cells from PBMCs. The sequence was collected from a human donor with Susac syndrome.

CDR3 loop: CASSHPSRYQETQYF. The CDR3 DNA is TGTGCCAGCAGCCACCCTTCCCGTTACCAAGAGACCCAGTACTTC. The rearrangement uses TRBV3-1 and TRBJ2-5; D is undetermined. This CDR3 contains 15 residues. Trimming left V 3 bases short and J 0 bases short, with 11 bases between. Per the germline V gene, CDR1 is LGHDT and CDR2 is YNNKEL (reference sequence).